This T cell receptor beta chain was obtained from a study of OX40 agonist ivuxolimab in advanced cancers. TCRdb keeps only in-frame clones here, not all; method: immunoSEQ multiplex PCR. The sample has about 57,000 clones, approximately 86% seen once. In germline, CDR1 is LNHDA, CDR2 SQIVND (reference sequence). V was clipped by 3 bases and J by 2 bases, with 16 bases between them. The CDR3 covers 16 residues. The clonotype comes from an adult with an advanced solid tumor such as melanoma, head and neck, liver or kidney cancer. The V call is TRBV19, the J call TRBJ1-1; D remains ambiguous. Sequencing was performed on CD4+ or CD8+ T cells sorted from blood, taken in a trial of the OX40 agonist ivuxolimab. CDR3 bases: TGTGCCAGTAGTATGCGGCAGGACTCCCTAAACACTGAAGCTTTCTTT. It codes for CASSMRQDSLNTEAFF.